The following is a T cell receptor beta chain sequence with its context. This clone was seen only once. Its antigen is still unknown. There are no base qualities to consult, and no much larger clone falls within one base. The sample belongs to a study of blood T cell repertoires in COVID-19 (dated by TCRdb to about 2020). With regard to the full study: Samples covering the acute and convalescent phases of COVID-19 were provided by collaborators in the United States, Italy and Spain. HLA class I and class II types, where available, came from metadata supplied by the sample provider rather than from assay-based typing. The dataset comprised deeply sampled blood TCRbeta repertoires from subjects exposed to, actively infected with, or recovered from COVID-19. The samples were drawn from two sources: the first 160 participants of the ongoing ImmuneRACE study, and over 950 subjects contributed by 6 global collaborators. The repertoires were released in a freely available public database intended as a resource for research on the immune response to SARS-CoV-2. Sample metadata almost always included a de-identified subject ID, COVID-19 status, age in years and sex. The prospective study material was composed of cDNA or gDNA derived from T cells, B-cell-depleted T cells, or PBMCs.

The immunoSEQ Assay, a bias-controlled multiplex PCR, was used to amplify TCRbeta CDR3 regions from genomic DNA. As for the authors' bioinformatics: The number of nucleated cells in each sample was estimated by amplification of reference gene primers within the assay. Sequence reads were collapsed and filtered to measure the absolute abundance of every unique TCRbeta CDR3 rearrangement. For each sample, productive Simpson clonality was calculated as the square root of Simpson's diversity index across productive rearrangements. TCRdb obtained this table from immuneACCESS and retained in-frame rearrangements with V and J assigned. These tables miss some clones; where compared with another copy, unresolved V genes account for less than half of the shortfall, and the remainder is unexplained. V and J calls and clone size come straight from that table; D and trimming were deduced from the DNA. For this sample there are 120,000 to 150,000 clones; about 83% appear just once. The ten largest account for 4.3% of the sample.

From the cysteine through the phenylalanine, the CDR3 covers 16 amino acids. Here the CDR3 DNA is all that survives: 48 bases in frame from base 1. The investigation overall reported the following: The quantity of clinical and demographic metadata differed by source and by participant and was supplied without curation.

Each collaborating institution followed its own protocols to collect whole blood in K2EDTA tubes. For TCRbeta analysis, collaborator samples were shipped as frozen whole blood, as isolated PBMCs, or as DNA extracted from either sample type. This clonotype was sampled from a woman between 35 and 50 years old with acute or convalescent COVID-19. The rearranged chain carries TRBV21-1 and TRBJ2-3; the DNA was not used to check the table's D call, TRBD2. TRBV21-1 is a pseudogene segment. The source material was peripheral blood. The nucleotide sequence is TGTGCCAGCAGCCCCTTGGGGGGGGGCTGGACAGATACGCAGTATTTT. Translated, this gives CASSPLGGGWTDTQYF.